This TCR beta chain was identified during a study of chemoradiotherapy in HPV16-positive cancers. About the study: Candidate HPV-specific clones and shared TCR motifs came from a couple of HPV16-positive patients. Study results and caveats: Candidate HPV-specific clones and E7-related TCR motifs grew in tumor during treatment. Functional assays defining HPV-specific T cells used only two HPV16-positive patients.

The table came from immunoSEQ multiplex PCR; TCRdb's copy has only in-frame clones and leaves some out. The sample records over 10,000 clones, just under 80% being singletons. With regard to this clone: The antigen is unknown.

There are 20 residues in the CDR3. Germline CDR1 reads SGHVS; CDR2 reads FNYEAQ. V shed 3 bases, J shed 3 bases, and the junction held 17 bases outside the gene matches. The V and J genes are TRBV7-6 and TRBJ1-3; 10 nucleotides agree with TRBD1. This sample was gathered from a patient who underwent chemoradiotherapy. The TCR comes from a human donor with HPV-associated anogenital cancer. CDR3 DNA sequence: TGTGCCAGCAGCTTCTCTAGGTTGACAGGGGGCTCATTCAGTGGAAACACCATATATTTT. Encoded protein: CASSFSRLTGGSFSGNTIYF.